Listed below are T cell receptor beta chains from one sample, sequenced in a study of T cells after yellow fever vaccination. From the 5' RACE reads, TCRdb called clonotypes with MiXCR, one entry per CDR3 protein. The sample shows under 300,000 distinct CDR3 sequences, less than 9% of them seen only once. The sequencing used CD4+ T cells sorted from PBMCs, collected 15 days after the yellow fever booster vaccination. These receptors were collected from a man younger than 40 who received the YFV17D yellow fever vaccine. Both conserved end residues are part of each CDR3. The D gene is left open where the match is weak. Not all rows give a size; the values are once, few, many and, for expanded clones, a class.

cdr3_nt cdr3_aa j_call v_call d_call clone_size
TGTGCCAGCACTAAGACTAGCGGGAGTTACGAGCAGTACTTC CASTKTSGSYEQYF TRBJ2-7 TRBV11-2 TRBD2 .
TGTGCCAGCTCTGATAGTATGCGGGGATCCACCGGGGAGCTGTTTTTT CASSDSMRGSTGELFF TRBJ2-2 TRBV6-2/TRBV6-3 . .
TGTGCCAGCAGCTTAGTTGTGCGGGGCTACTACGAGCAGTACTTC CASSLVVRGYYEQYF TRBJ2-7 TRBV11-3 . few
TGTGCCAGCAGCTCGAGAATAACGGGGGAGCAGTTCTTC CASSSRITGEQFF TRBJ2-1 TRBV7-2 . .
TGTGCCAGCAGCCAGTGGGGAGGATGGCTGTTTTTT CASSQWGGWLFF TRBJ1-4 TRBV14 . few
TGCAGCGTTGCCCCCAAGGGGTACGAGCAGTACTTC CSVAPKGYEQYF TRBJ2-7 TRBV29-1 . few
TGCAGTGCTAAAATTAGCGCAAATTCCTACGAGCAGTACTTC CSAKISANSYEQYF TRBJ2-7 TRBV20-1 . few
TGTGCCAGCAGTGATTGGACTAGCGCGAGAGAGACCCAGTACTTC CASSDWTSARETQYF TRBJ2-5 TRBV25-1 TRBD2 .
TGTGCCAGCAGTTACGGTCTGGCGGGAGCGTCGGGCGGGGAGCTGTTTTTT CASSYGLAGASGGELFF TRBJ2-2 TRBV6-5 TRBD2 many
TGTGCCAGCAGTGGGACAGGTCTAACCTACGAGCAGTACTTC CASSGTGLTYEQYF TRBJ2-7 TRBV6-2/TRBV6-3 TRBD1 few
TGCAGTGCTACCAGCGGGAGCCACAATGAGCAGTTCTTC CSATSGSHNEQFF TRBJ2-1 TRBV20-1 TRBD2 few
TGTGCCAGCAGCCCAGGGCCCCTTAAAGAGACCCAGTACTTC CASSPGPLKETQYF TRBJ2-5 TRBV9 . .
TGTGCCAGCAGCCAAGTGGCAGGGTCGCACCTTTATGGCTACACCTTC CASSQVAGSHLYGYTF TRBJ1-2 TRBV3-1 . many
TGTGCCAGCAGACGAGGACAGTCTGGGGCCAACGTCCTGACTTTC CASRRGQSGANVLTF TRBJ2-6 TRBV7-9 . few
TGTGCCAGCAGTTTGTCCAATCTGGGGGCTCACGGGGAGCTGTTTTTT CASSLSNLGAHGELFF TRBJ2-2 TRBV12-3/TRBV12-4 . many
TGCGCCAGCAGTCCGGCGTGGACAGACTTCCAAGAGACCCAGTACTTC CASSPAWTDFQETQYF TRBJ2-5 TRBV4-3 . .
TGTGCCATCAGTGAGTCAGAAGACTATGGCTACACCTTC CAISESEDYGYTF TRBJ1-2 TRBV10-3 . few
TGCAGTACGGACGGATCCTACGAGCAGTACTTC CSTDGSYEQYF TRBJ2-7 TRBV29-1 . few
TGTGCCAGCAGCCTTGTTACGGGACAGGGGTTAGATACGCAGTATTTT CASSLVTGQGLDTQYF TRBJ2-3 TRBV5-4 TRBD1 .
TGTGCCAGCAGCTTTCGCTCGGGAGGGCCGAATGAGCAGTTCTTC CASSFRSGGPNEQFF TRBJ2-1 TRBV11-2 TRBD2 few
TGTGCCAGCAGCGTAAATCCTAGCGGGAGCCCCGGGGAGCTGTTTTTT CASSVNPSGSPGELFF TRBJ2-2 TRBV9 TRBD2 few
TGTGCCAGCAGTGGGAAACTAGCGGGAGGGCCGGTCGGGGAGCTGTTTTTT CASSGKLAGGPVGELFF TRBJ2-2 TRBV6-1 TRBD2 few
TGTGCCAGCAGCTTAGGAACAGCCTACGAGCAGTACTTC CASSLGTAYEQYF TRBJ2-7 TRBV7-8 . few